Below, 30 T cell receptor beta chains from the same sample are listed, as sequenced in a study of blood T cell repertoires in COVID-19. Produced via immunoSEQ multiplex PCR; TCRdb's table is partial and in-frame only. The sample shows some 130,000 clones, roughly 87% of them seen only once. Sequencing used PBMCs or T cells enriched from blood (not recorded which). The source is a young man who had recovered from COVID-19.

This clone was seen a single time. The CDR3 DNA reads TGTGCCAGCAGCGACCGGACTAGAGGCGGGGAGCTGTTTTTT. Translating it yields CASSDRTRGGELFF. The chain combines TRBV13 with TRBJ2-2; TRBD2 matches at 7 bases. The CDR3 covers 14 residues. CDR1 and CDR2 (germline): PRHDT, FYEKMQ (reference sequence). The trim removed 5 bases at V and 7 bases at J, leaving 7 bases unmatched.

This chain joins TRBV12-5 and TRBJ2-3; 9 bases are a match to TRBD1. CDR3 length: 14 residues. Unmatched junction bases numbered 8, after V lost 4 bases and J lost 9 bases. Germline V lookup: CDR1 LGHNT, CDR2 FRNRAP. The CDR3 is CASGYWTGEGTQYF. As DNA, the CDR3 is TGTGCTAGTGGTTATTGGACAGGGGAGGGCACGCAGTATTTT.

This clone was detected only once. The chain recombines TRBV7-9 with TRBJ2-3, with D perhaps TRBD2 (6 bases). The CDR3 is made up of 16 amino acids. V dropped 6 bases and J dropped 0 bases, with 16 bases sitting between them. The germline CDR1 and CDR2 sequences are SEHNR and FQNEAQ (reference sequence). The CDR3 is CASRRDSPWSTDTQYF. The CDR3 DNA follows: TGTGCCAGCAGGCGGGACTCCCCTTGGAGCACAGATACGCAGTATTTT.

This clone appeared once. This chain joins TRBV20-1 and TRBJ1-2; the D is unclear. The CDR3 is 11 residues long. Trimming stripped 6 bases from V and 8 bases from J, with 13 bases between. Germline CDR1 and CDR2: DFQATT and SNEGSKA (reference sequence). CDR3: CSAVSEGGYTF. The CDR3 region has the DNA TGCAGTGCCGTCTCAGAGGGCGGCTACACCTTC.

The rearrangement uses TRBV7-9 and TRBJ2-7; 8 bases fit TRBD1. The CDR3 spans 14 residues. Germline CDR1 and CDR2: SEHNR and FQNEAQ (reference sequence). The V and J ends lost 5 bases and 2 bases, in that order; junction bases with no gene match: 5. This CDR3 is CASSPRDRTYEQYV. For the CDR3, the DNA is TGTGCCAGCAGCCCAAGGGACAGGACCTACGAGCAGTACGTC.

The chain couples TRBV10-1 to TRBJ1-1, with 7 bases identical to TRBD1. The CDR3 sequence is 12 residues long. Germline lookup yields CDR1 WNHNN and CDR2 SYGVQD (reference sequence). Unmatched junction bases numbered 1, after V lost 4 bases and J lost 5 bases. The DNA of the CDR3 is TGCGCCAGCAGTGCACAGGGGACTGAAGCTTTCTTT. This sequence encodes CASSAQGTEAFF.

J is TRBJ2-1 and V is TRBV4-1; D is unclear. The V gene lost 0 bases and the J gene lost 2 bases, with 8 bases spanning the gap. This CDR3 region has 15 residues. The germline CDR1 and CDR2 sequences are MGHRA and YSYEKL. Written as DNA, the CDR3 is TGCGCCAGCAGCCAAGATATAGCACCCTACAATGAGCAGTTCTTC. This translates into CASSQDIAPYNEQFF.

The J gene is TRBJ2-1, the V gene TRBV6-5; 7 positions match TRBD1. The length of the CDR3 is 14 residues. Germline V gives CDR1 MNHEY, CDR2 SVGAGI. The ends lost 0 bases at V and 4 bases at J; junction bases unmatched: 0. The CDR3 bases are TGTGCCAGCAGTTACTCGACAGGGTACAATGAGCAGTTCTTC. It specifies CASSYSTGYNEQFF.

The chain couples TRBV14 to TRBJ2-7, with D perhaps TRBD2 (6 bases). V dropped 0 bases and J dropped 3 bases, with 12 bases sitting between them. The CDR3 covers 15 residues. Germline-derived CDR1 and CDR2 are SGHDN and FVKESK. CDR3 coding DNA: TGTGCCAGCAGCCAAGACGGGAGTCGACTCTACGAGCAGTACTTC. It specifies CASSQDGSRLYEQYF.

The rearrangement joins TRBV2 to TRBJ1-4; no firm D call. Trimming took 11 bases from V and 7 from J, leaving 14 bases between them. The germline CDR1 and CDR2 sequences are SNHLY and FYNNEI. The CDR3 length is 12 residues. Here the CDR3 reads CAFLKAGEKLFF. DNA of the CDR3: TGTGCCTTCCTGAAGGCAGGTGAAAAACTGTTTTTT.

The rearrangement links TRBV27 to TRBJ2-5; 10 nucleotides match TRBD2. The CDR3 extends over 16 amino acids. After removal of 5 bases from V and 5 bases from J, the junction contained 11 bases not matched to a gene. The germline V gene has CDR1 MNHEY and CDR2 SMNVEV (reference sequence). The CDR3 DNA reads TGTGCCAGCAGTCCTTCGGCTCAGCGGGGGGGGGAGACCCAGTACTTC. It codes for CASSPSAQRGGETQYF.

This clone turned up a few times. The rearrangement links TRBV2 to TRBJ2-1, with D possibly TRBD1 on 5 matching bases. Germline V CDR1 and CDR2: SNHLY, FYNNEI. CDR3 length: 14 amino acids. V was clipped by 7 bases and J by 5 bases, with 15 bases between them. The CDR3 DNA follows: TGTGCCAGCAACGGCAGGGTGAAGGACAATGAGCAGTTCTTC. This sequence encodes CASNGRVKDNEQFF.

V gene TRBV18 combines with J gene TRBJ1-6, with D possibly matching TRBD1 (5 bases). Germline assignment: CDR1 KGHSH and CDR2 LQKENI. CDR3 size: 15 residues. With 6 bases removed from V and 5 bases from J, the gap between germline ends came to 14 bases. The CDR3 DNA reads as TGTGCCAGCTCGGCCGACAGTACCAATAATTCACCCCTCCACTTT. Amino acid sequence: CASSADSTNNSPLHF. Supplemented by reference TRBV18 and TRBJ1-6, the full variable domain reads NAGVMQNPRHLVRRRGQEARLRCSPMKGHSHVYWYRQLPEEGLKFMVYLQKENIIDESGMPKERFSAEFPKEGPSILRIQQVVRGDSAAYFCASSADSTNNSPLHFGNGTRLTVT.

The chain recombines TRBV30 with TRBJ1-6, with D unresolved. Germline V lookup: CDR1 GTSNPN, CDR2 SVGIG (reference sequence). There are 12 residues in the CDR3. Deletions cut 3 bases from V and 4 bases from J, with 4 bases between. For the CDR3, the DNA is TGTGCCTGGAGGACTTATAATTCACCCCTCCACTTT. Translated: CAWRTYNSPLHF. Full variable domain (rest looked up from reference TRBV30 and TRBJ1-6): SQTIHQWPATLVQPVGSPLSLECTVEGTSNPNLYWYRQAAGRGLQLLFYSVGIGQISSEVPQNLSASRPQDRQFILSSKKLLLSDSGFYLCAWRTYNSPLHFGNGTRLTVT.

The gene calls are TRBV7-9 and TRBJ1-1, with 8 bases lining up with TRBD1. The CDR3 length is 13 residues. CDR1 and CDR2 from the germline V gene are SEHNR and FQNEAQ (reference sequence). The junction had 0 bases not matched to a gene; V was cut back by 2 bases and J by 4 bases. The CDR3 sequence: CASSLQGATEAFF. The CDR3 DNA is TGTGCCAGCAGCTTACAGGGGGCCACTGAAGCTTTCTTT.

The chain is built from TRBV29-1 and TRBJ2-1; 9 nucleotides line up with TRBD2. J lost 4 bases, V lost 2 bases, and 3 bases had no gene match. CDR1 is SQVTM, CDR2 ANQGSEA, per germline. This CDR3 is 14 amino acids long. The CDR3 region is CSVETTSGYNEQFF. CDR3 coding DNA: TGCAGCGTTGAAACAACTAGCGGGTACAATGAGCAGTTCTTC.

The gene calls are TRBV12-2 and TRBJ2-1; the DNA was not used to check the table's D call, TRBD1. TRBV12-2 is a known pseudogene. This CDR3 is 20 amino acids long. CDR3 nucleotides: TGTGCAAGTCGCTCTTGGGGCTCCCCGGCAGGGACAGGGAGAAACAATGAGCAGTTCTTC. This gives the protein CASRSWGSPAGTGRNNEQFF.

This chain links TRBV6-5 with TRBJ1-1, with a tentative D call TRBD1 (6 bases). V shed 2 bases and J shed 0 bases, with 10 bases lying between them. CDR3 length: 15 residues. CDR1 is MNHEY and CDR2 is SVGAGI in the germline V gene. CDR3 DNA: TGTGCCAGCAGTTACCAGGGGAACATGAACACTGAAGCTTTCTTT. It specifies CASSYQGNMNTEAFF.

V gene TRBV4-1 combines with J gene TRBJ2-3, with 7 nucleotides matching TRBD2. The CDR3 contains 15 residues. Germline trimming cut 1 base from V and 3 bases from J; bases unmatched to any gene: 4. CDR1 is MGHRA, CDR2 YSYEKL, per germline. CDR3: CASSQVPGGTDTQYF. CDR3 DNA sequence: TGCGCCAGCAGCCAAGTGCCGGGAGGAACAGATACGCAGTATTTT.

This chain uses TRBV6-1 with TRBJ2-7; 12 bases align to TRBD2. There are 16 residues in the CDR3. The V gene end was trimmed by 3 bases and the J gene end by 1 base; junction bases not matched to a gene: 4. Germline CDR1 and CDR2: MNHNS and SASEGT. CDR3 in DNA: TGTGCCAGCAGTGATCCCCTAGCGGGGGGGTCCTACGAGCAGTACTTC. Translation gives CASSDPLAGGSYEQYF.

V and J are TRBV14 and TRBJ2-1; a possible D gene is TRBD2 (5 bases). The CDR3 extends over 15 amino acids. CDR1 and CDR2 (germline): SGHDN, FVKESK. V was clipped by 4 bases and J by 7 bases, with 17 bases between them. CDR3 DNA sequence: TGTGCCAGCAGCCTGACTATCCCGACTCGGAATGAGCAGTTCTTC. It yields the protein CASSLTIPTRNEQFF.

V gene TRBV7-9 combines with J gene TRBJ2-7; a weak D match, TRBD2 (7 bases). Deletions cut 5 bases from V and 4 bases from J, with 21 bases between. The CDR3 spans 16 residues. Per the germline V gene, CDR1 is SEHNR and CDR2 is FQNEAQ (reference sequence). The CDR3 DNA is TGTGCCAGCAGCGAATCGGGACTACCTAGGGGGTACGAGCAGTACTTC. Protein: CASSESGLPRGYEQYF. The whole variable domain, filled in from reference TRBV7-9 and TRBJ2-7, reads DTGVSQNPRHKITKRGQNVTFRCDPISEHNRLYWYRQTLGQGPEFLTYFQNEAQLEKSRLLSDRFSAERPKGSFSTLEIQRTEQGDSAMYLCASSESGLPRGYEQYFGPGTRLTVT.

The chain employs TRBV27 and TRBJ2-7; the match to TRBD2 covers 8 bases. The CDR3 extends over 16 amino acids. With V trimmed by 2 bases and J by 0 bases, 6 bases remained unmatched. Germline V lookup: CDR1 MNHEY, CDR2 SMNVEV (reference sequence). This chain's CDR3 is CASSLVTSAGSYEQYF. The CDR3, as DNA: TGTGCCAGCAGTTTAGTGACTAGCGCAGGCTCCTACGAGCAGTACTTC.

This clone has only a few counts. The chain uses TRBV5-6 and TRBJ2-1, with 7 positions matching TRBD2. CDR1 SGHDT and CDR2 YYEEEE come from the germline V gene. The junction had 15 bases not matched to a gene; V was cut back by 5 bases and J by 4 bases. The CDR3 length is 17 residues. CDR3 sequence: CASSPRLADDLYNEQFF. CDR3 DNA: TGTGCCAGCAGTCCTAGACTAGCTGATGATTTATACAATGAGCAGTTCTTC.

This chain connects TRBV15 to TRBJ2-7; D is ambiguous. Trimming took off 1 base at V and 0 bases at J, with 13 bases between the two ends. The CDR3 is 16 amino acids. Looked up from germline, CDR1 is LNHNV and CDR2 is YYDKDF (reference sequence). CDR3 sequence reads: CATSRGFGGSSYEQYV. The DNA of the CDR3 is TGTGCCACCAGCAGAGGATTCGGCGGAAGCTCCTACGAGCAGTACGTC.

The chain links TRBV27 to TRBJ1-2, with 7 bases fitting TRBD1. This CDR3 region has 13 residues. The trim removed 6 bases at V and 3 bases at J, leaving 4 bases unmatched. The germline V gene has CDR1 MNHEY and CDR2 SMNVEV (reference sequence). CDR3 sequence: CASSQGDHYGYTF. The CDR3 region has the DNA TGTGCCAGCAGCCAGGGGGACCACTATGGCTACACCTTC.

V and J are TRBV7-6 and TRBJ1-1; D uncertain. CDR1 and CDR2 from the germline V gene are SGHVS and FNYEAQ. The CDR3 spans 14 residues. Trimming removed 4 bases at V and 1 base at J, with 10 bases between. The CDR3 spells CASSSSRQNTEAFF. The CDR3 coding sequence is TGTGCCAGCAGCTCCTCCCGACAGAACACTGAAGCTTTCTTT.

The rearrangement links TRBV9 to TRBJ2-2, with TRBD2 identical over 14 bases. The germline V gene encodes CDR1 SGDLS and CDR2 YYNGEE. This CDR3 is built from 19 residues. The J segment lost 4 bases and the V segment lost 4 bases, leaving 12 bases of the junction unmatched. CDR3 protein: CASSLGLAGGSLVTGELFF. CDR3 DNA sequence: TGTGCCAGCAGCCTCGGACTAGCGGGAGGATCCTTGGTCACCGGGGAGCTGTTTTTT.

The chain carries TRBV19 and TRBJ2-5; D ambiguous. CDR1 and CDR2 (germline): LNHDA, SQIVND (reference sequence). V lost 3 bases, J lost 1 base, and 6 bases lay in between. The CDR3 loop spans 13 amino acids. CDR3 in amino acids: CASSISIQETQYF. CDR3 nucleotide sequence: TGTGCCAGTAGTATTTCTATCCAAGAGACCCAGTACTTC.

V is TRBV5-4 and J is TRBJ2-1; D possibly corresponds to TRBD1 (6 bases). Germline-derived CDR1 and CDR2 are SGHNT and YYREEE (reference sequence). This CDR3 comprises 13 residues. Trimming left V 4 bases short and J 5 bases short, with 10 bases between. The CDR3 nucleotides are TGTGCCAGCAGCATTGACAGGAACAATGAGCAGTTCTTC. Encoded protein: CASSIDRNNEQFF.